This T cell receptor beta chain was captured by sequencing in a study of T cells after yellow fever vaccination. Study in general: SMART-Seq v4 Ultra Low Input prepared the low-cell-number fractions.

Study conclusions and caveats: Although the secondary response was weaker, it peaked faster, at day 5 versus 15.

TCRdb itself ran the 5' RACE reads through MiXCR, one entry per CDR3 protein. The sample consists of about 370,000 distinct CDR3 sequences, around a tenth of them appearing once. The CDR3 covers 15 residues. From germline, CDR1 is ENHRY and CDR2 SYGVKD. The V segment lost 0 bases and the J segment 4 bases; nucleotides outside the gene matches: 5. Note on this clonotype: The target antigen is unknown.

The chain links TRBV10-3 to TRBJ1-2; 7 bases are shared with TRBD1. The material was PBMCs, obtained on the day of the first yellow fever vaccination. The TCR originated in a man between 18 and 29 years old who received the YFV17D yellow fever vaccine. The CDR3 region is CAISESGQTLYGYTF. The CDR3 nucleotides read TGTGCCATCAGTGAGTCGGGACAGACTCTCTATGGCTACACCTTC.